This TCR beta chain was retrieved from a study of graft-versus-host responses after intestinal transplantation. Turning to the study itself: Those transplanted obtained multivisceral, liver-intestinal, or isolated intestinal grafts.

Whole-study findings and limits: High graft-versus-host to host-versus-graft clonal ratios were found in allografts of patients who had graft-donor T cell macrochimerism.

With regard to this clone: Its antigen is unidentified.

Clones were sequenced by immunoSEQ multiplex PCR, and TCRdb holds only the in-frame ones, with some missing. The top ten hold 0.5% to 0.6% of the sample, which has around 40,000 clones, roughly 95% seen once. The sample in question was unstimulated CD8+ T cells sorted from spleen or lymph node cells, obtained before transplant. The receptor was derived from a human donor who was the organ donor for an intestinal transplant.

The CDR3 loop is CASSMSGLAKNIQYF. The CDR3 DNA sequence: TGTGCCAGTAGTATGAGTGGGCTAGCCAAAAACATTCAGTACTTC. This chain uses TRBV19 with TRBJ2-4; D gene ambiguous. Germline assignment: CDR1 LNHDA and CDR2 SQIVND (reference sequence). The CDR3 is 15 amino acids. V lost 3 bases and J lost 0, with 9 bases in between. Together with reference TRBV19 and TRBJ2-4, the CDR3 gives the full variable domain: DGGITQSPKYLFRKEGQNVTLSCEQNLNHDAMYWYRQDPGQGLRLIYYSQIVNDFQKGDIAEGYSVSREKKESFPLTVTSAQKNPTAFYLCASSMSGLAKNIQYFGAGTRLSVL.